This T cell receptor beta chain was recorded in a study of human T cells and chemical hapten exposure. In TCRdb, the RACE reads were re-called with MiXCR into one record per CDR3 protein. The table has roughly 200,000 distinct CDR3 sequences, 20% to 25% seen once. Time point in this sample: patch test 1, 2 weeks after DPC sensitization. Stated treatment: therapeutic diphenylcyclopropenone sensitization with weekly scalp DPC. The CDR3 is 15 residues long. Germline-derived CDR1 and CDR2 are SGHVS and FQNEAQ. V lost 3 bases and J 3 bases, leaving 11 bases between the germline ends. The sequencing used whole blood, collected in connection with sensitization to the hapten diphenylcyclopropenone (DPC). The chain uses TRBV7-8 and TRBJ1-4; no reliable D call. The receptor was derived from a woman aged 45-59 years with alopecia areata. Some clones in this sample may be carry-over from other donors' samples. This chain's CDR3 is CASSFSGVANEKLFF. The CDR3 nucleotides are TGTGCCAGCAGCTTCAGCGGTGTAGCTAATGAAAAACTGTTTTTT. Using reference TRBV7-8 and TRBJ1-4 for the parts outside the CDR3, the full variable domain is GAGVSQSPRYKVAKRGQDVALRCDPISGHVSLFWYQQALGQGPEFLTYFQNEAQLDKSGLPSDRFFAERPEGSVSTLKIQRTQQEDSAVYLCASSFSGVANEKLFFGSGTQLSVL.